A single sample gave rise to the 24 T cell receptor beta chains below, sequenced in a study of shared clonotypes between healthy human individuals. Here immunoSEQ multiplex PCR was the method, and the copy in TCRdb shows in-frame clones only, minus some. The data hold 2 million to 2.5 million clones, with 90% to 96% observed a single time. The sequenced material came from naive CD4+ T cells sorted from blood. This sample's subset: CD45RA+ positively selected. Receptor source: a young man in good health.

As regards this clone: Other DNA sequences from this sample encode an identical CDR3 as well. The J gene is TRBJ2-1, the V gene TRBV10-3; tentatively, D is TRBD1 (6 bases). The V end was cut by 5 bases, the J end by 0 bases, with 11 bases between. Germline assignment: CDR1 ENHRY and CDR2 SYGVKD. The CDR3 runs 15 residues. The CDR3 protein is CAISRTESSYNEQFF. Here the CDR3 DNA reads TGTGCCATCAGTAGGACAGAGAGCTCCTACAATGAGCAGTTCTTC.

The chain links TRBV10-2 to TRBJ2-2; 15 bases map to TRBD2. The germline CDR1 and CDR2 sequences are WSHSY and SAAADI. This CDR3 spans 18 amino acids. The V segment lost 6 bases and the J segment 6 bases; nucleotides outside the gene matches: 11. The CDR3 spells CASSLGLAGGPYPGELFF. The CDR3 DNA reads as TGCGCCAGCAGCCTTGGACTAGCGGGGGGGCCGTACCCCGGGGAGCTGTTTTTT.

This clone has more than one count but fewer than ten. This same CDR3 is encoded by further DNA sequences in the sample. This chain joins TRBV30 and TRBJ1-5; 8 bases match TRBD1. The CDR3 runs 13 residues. J gave up 6 bases and V 3 bases, and 4 bases lay outside the gene matches. CDR1 is GTSNPN, CDR2 SVGIG, per germline (reference sequence). The CDR3 sequence is CAWSGQGGQPQHF. The CDR3 nucleotides read TGTGCCTGGAGCGGACAGGGCGGTCAGCCCCAGCATTTT.

V is TRBV5-4 and J is TRBJ2-7; 10 nucleotides align to TRBD1. The CDR3 totals 15 residues. V lost 4 bases to trimming and J lost 5 bases; unmatched junction nucleotides: 9. Germline V gene sequence: CDR1 SGHNT, CDR2 YYREEE (reference sequence). Here the CDR3 DNA reads TGTGCCAGCAGCCCGGGTGGGACAGGGGTTCACGAGCAGTACTTC. Amino acids: CASSPGGTGVHEQYF.

The chain is built from TRBV29-1 and TRBJ2-2, with 9 bases matching TRBD2. CDR1 SQVTM and CDR2 ANQGSEA come from the germline V gene. The CDR3 is 15 residues long. V was clipped by 1 base and J by 2 bases; unmatched bases: 2. In DNA form, the CDR3 reads TGCAGCGTTGAAGGGACTAGCGAAAACACCGGGGAGCTGTTTTTT. It is translated as CSVEGTSENTGELFF.

This clone was detected once. This chain links TRBV6-1 with TRBJ1-5; D remains unclear. Germline assignment: CDR1 MNHNS and CDR2 SASEGT. This CDR3 is built from 13 residues. Trimming pared 2 bases from V and 9 bases from J, leaving 11 bases between. CDR3: CASSERNFGPQHF. The CDR3 coding sequence is TGTGCCAGCAGTGAAAGGAATTTCGGGCCCCAGCATTTT.

The J gene is TRBJ1-5, the V gene TRBV27, with TRBD1 matching 8 bases. V was clipped by 5 bases and J by 2 bases; unmatched bases: 8. This CDR3 is built from 16 residues. From germline, CDR1 is MNHEY and CDR2 SMNVEV (reference sequence). CDR3 in amino acids: CASSPGTGVGNQPQHF. The CDR3 nucleotides read TGTGCCAGCAGTCCCGGGACAGGTGTAGGCAATCAGCCCCAGCATTTT.

With respect to this clone: Other DNA sequences of this sample code for an identical CDR3. This rearrangement joins TRBV5-4 to TRBJ2-3; 9 nucleotides match TRBD1. The CDR3 runs 15 residues. J was trimmed by 3 bases and V by 2 bases; bases with no gene match: 4. Per germline, CDR1 SGHNT and CDR2 YYREEE (reference sequence). The CDR3 reads CASSLGQGSTDTQYF. DNA of the CDR3: TGTGCCAGCAGCTTAGGACAGGGGTCAACAGATACGCAGTATTTT.

Regarding this clone: Other nucleotide sequences from this sample produce the same CDR3. Written as DNA, the CDR3 is TGTGCCAGCAGCTTAGTTAACTATGGCTACACCTTC. Translated, it gives CASSLVNYGYTF. The chain joins TRBV7-2 to TRBJ1-2; D is ambiguous. This CDR3 comprises 12 residues. Germline CDR1 reads SGHTA; CDR2 reads FQGNSA. V was shortened by 1 base and J by 1 base, with 1 base between the two germline ends.

This sequence joins TRBV5-1 and TRBJ2-1; 8 nucleotides align to TRBD2. The junction had 5 bases not matched to a gene; V was cut back by 0 bases and J by 0 bases. This CDR3 has 17 residues. CDR1 SGHRS and CDR2 YFSETQ come from the germline V gene. CDR3 sequence (DNA): TGCGCCAGCAGCTTGGCTCTAGCGGGTTCCTCCTACAATGAGCAGTTCTTC. Translating gives CASSLALAGSSYNEQFF.

Only a few counts were recorded for this clone. The chain joins TRBV30 to TRBJ1-1, with a tentative D call TRBD1 (5 bases). Germline assignment: CDR1 GTSNPN and CDR2 SVGIG (reference sequence). The germline V and J ends were trimmed by 5 bases and 1 base, with 11 bases remaining between them. This CDR3 has 13 residues. The CDR3 nucleotides read TGTGCCTGGGAGGGGACGGGGAACACTGAAGCTTTCTTT. As protein: CAWEGTGNTEAFF.

The V and J genes are TRBV14 and TRBJ1-5; D perhaps matches TRBD1 (6 bases). Trimming took off 4 bases at V and 0 bases at J, with 19 bases between the two ends. This CDR3 is built from 18 residues. Per germline, CDR1 SGHDN and CDR2 FVKESK. The CDR3 DNA reads TGTGCCAGCAGCCGAATCCCCCGACAGGCAAATAGCAATCAGCCCCAGCATTTT. Its protein product is CASSRIPRQANSNQPQHF.

CDR3 in amino acids: CASRKGLAPLTDTQYF. The CDR3 DNA reads TGCGCCAGCAGAAAAGGACTAGCGCCCCTCACAGATACGCAGTATTTT. This chain uses TRBV5-1 with TRBJ2-3; 9 bases agree with TRBD2. The CDR3 length is 16 residues. Germline trimming cut 5 bases from V and 2 bases from J; bases unmatched to any gene: 9. Germline values: CDR1 SGHRS, CDR2 YFSETQ.

A note on this clone: Other nucleotide sequences in the sample specify the same CDR3. The DNA for the CDR3 is TGTGCCAGCAGTAGGGGGGGACCGAATGAAAAACTGTTTTTT. It yields the protein CASSRGGPNEKLFF. The chain employs TRBV6-5 and TRBJ1-4; tentatively, D is TRBD1 (6 bases). V was pared by 5 bases and J by 5 bases, with 12 bases between. This CDR3 is built from 14 residues. In germline, CDR1 is MNHEY, CDR2 SVGAGI.

V gene TRBV28 combines with J gene TRBJ2-1; 7 bases agree with TRBD2. Per germline, CDR1 MDHEN and CDR2 SYDVKM. The V and J ends lost 9 bases and 12 bases, in that order; junction bases with no gene match: 8. CDR3 length equals 11 residues. The CDR3 DNA follows: TGTGCCAGTCGGACTAGTTTAGGGCAGTTCTTC. Residues: CASRTSLGQFF.

This clone was seen a single time. The chain is built from TRBV18 and TRBJ1-6; no firm D call. The V end lost 0 bases, the J end lost 1 base, and 4 bases lay between the germline ends. Germline assignment: CDR1 KGHSH and CDR2 LQKENI. This CDR3 has 15 residues. CDR3 DNA: TGTGCCAGCTCACCACCCGGGTCCTATAATTCACCCCTCCACTTT. It codes for CASSPPGSYNSPLHF.

V and J are TRBV5-1 and TRBJ2-3, with 7 bases identical to TRBD1. The V and J ends lost 4 bases and 2 bases, in that order; junction bases with no gene match: 7. CDR3 length: 15 amino acids. Germline V lookup: CDR1 SGHRS, CDR2 YFSETQ. CDR3 loop: CASSARQGHTDTQYF. Written as DNA, the CDR3 is TGCGCCAGCAGCGCCCGACAGGGACACACAGATACGCAGTATTTT.

This clone appeared once. This chain connects TRBV11-2 to TRBJ2-6; D is ambiguous. Germline V gene lookup returns CDR1 SGHAT and CDR2 FQNNGV. The V and J ends lost 1 base and 1 base respectively, with 14 bases between them. CDR3 length equals 18 residues. This chain's CDR3 is CASSLVVPVDSGANVLTF. Here the CDR3 DNA reads TGTGCCAGCAGCTTAGTCGTGCCAGTAGATTCTGGGGCCAACGTCCTGACTTTC. Supplemented by reference TRBV11-2 and TRBJ2-6, the full variable domain reads EAGVAQSPRYKIIEKRQSVAFWCNPISGHATLYWYQQILGQGPKLLIQFQNNGVVDDSQLPKDRFSAERLKGVDSTLKIQPAKLEDSAVYLCASSLVVPVDSGANVLTFGAGSRLTVL.

The chain is built from TRBV2 and TRBJ2-7, with TRBD1 matching over 10 bases. Germline V gives CDR1 SNHLY, CDR2 FYNNEI. The V and J ends lost 7 bases and 7 bases, in that order; junction bases with no gene match: 13. This CDR3 has 15 amino acids. CDR3 residues: CASTPTGGFLSEQYF. CDR3 DNA sequence: TGTGCCAGCACCCCGACAGGGGGCTTTTTAAGTGAGCAGTACTTC.

Worth noting for this clone: Other nucleotide sequences from this sample produce the same CDR3. The rearrangement uses TRBV7-2 and TRBJ2-5, with D possibly being TRBD2 (6 bases). The CDR3 is 14 residues long. V lost 4 bases to trimming and J lost 2 bases, with 11 bases between them. The germline V gene encodes CDR1 SGHTA and CDR2 FQGNSA. The CDR3 is CASSSGLIQETQYF. In DNA form, the CDR3 reads TGTGCCAGCAGCTCGGGACTTATACAAGAGACCCAGTACTTC.

The rearrangement links TRBV28 to TRBJ2-5, with a weak D call TRBD2 (7 bases). CDR1 and CDR2 (germline): MDHEN, SYDVKM. This CDR3 comprises 14 residues. V was shortened by 2 bases and J by 7 bases, with 14 bases between the two germline ends. CDR3 sequence: CASSLAGAKGTQYF. CDR3 coding DNA: TGTGCCAGCAGTTTAGCGGGGGCTAAGGGGACCCAGTACTTC.

CDR3 nucleotides: TGTGCCAGTAGTATCGTACAGGGGATTACACCCCTCCACTTT. Its protein is CASSIVQGITPLHF. V usage is TRBV19 and J usage is TRBJ1-6; TRBD1 matches 7 bases. The CDR3 sequence is 14 residues long. V lost 3 bases and J lost 11; bases outside the gene matches: 7. In germline, CDR1 is LNHDA, CDR2 SQIVND (reference sequence).

Worth noting for this clone: Distinct nucleotide sequences in the sample also encode this CDR3. V and J are TRBV9 and TRBJ1-1, with D maybe TRBD1 (5 bases). Germline V gene lookup returns CDR1 SGDLS and CDR2 YYNGEE. V lost 0 bases to trimming and J lost 1 base, with 10 bases between them. This CDR3 is built from 15 residues. The CDR3 DNA reads TGTGCCAGCAGCGTAGGAGGGGTTGGGAACACTGAAGCTTTCTTT. It yields the protein CASSVGGVGNTEAFF.

This CDR3 reads CASSFTGDKPQHF. The CDR3 DNA sequence: TGTGCCAGCAGCTTTACAGGGGATAAGCCCCAGCATTTT. The chain couples TRBV7-2 to TRBJ1-5, with TRBD1 matching over 7 bases. Losses at the gene ends were 3 bases for V and 8 bases for J; bases not matched to a gene: 4. This CDR3 region has 13 residues. Germline V gives CDR1 SGHTA, CDR2 FQGNSA.